These 23 T cell receptor beta chains originate from one sample sequenced in a study of blood T cell repertoires in COVID-19. The protocol was immunoSEQ multiplex PCR, while the TCRdb copy is restricted to in-frame clones and leaves out a portion. Seen here are 150,000 or so clones, 84% observed once, and the top ten hold approximately 3.8%. Material for sequencing was peripheral blood. The receptors come from a woman aged 60-75 years with acute or convalescent COVID-19.

The chain links TRBV7-9 to TRBJ2-7, with 14 nucleotides matching TRBD2. This CDR3 spans 13 amino acids. Germline CDR1 is SEHNR and CDR2 is FQNEAQ (reference sequence). Losses at the gene ends were 10 bases for V and 3 bases for J; bases not matched to a gene: 2. The chain's CDR3 is CAIGTSGSYEQYF. CDR3 coding DNA: TGTGCCATCGGGACTAGCGGGAGCTACGAGCAGTACTTC.

The rearrangement links TRBV7-9 to TRBJ2-7; 9 bases agree with TRBD1. The junction had 13 bases not matched to a gene; V was cut back by 8 bases and J by 5 bases. This CDR3 is 15 amino acids long. Germline CDR1 and CDR2: SEHNR and FQNEAQ (reference sequence). The CDR3 spells CASLLAGTGWNEQYF. CDR3 sequence (DNA): TGTGCCAGCCTCCTTGCAGGGACAGGGTGGAACGAGCAGTACTTC.

The gene calls are TRBV6-6 and TRBJ1-5, with 7 bases matching TRBD1. Per the germline V gene, CDR1 is MNHNY and CDR2 is SVGAGI (reference sequence). The CDR3 runs 15 residues. With V trimmed by 6 bases and J by 7 bases, 12 bases remained unmatched. The CDR3 sequence is CASRLLQGQGQPQHF. In nucleotides, the CDR3 is TGTGCCAGCAGACTACTACAGGGGCAGGGGCAGCCCCAGCATTTT.

This clone occurred a few times. V gene TRBV28 combines with J gene TRBJ1-1; 8 bases are a match to TRBD1. Germline V CDR1 and CDR2: MDHEN, SYDVKM. The CDR3 runs to 16 residues. Trimming at V came to 5 bases and at J to 1 base, leaving 9 bases not matched to a gene. CDR3 sequence: CASSPPTGEENTEAFF. The CDR3 nucleotides read TGTGCCAGCAGTCCCCCGACAGGGGAGGAGAACACTGAAGCTTTCTTT.

The chain has TRBV19 and TRBJ1-5; TRBD1 matches at 11 bases. Germline CDR1 reads LNHDA; CDR2 reads SQIVND (reference sequence). CDR3 size: 17 residues. V was pared by 3 bases and J by 7 bases, with 11 bases of the junction left unmatched. This chain's CDR3 is CASSIFRTGGMRQPQHF. The CDR3 region has the DNA TGTGCCAGTAGTATCTTCCGGACAGGGGGCATGCGGCAGCCCCAGCATTTT.

The chain couples TRBV6-4 to TRBJ1-6; D is unresolved. Germline-derived CDR1 and CDR2 are MRHNA and SNTAGT. CDR3 length: 17 residues. The V end lost 9 bases, the J end lost 7 bases, and 25 bases lay between the germline ends. CDR3 sequence (DNA): TGTGCCAGAGCCCAGTCTTTACCGACAAGTTCCAATTCACCCCTCCACTTT. Its translation is CARAQSLPTSSNSPLHF.

CDR3 amino acids: CAWSVSPLRIRGFDMNTEAFF. CDR3 nucleotide sequence: TGTGCCTGGAGTGTAAGTCCCCTCAGGATCAGGGGGTTCGACATGAACACTGAAGCTTTCTTT. The chain has TRBV30 and TRBJ1-1, with 7 bases fitting TRBD1. V lost 0 bases to trimming and J lost 0 bases; unmatched junction nucleotides: 22. CDR3 length equals 21 residues. The germline CDR1 and CDR2 sequences are GTSNPN and SVGIG (reference sequence).

The chain employs TRBV10-2 and TRBJ2-1; a weak D match, TRBD1 (5 bases). The V end lost 5 bases, the J end lost 0 bases, and 17 bases lay between the germline ends. CDR3 size: 17 residues. The germline V gene encodes CDR1 WSHSY and CDR2 SAAADI. As DNA, the CDR3 is TGCGCCAGCAGTAATTGGTTCATAAGGGGCTCCTACAATGAGCAGTTCTTC. It is translated as CASSNWFIRGSYNEQFF.

V usage is TRBV3-1 (or the pseudogene TRBV3-2) and J usage is TRBJ1-4; 8 bases match TRBD1. Trimming at V came to 6 bases and at J to 7 bases, leaving 10 bases not matched to a gene. The CDR3 contains 15 residues. Germline lookup yields CDR1 LGHDT and CDR2 YNNKEL (reference sequence). The DNA of the CDR3 is TGTGCCAGCAGGGATACAGGGGGTTACTCTGAAAAACTGTTTTTT. Translating gives CASRDTGGYSEKLFF.

The chain has TRBV19 and TRBJ2-7, with 8 bases identical to TRBD1. V dropped 4 bases and J dropped 3; count of bases not matched to a gene: 5. This CDR3 is 14 amino acids long. Germline assignment: CDR1 LNHDA and CDR2 SQIVND (reference sequence). CDR3 protein: CASSTGTGGYEQYF. For the CDR3, the DNA is TGTGCCAGTAGTACGGGTACAGGGGGCTACGAGCAGTACTTC. Full variable domain (rest looked up from reference TRBV19 and TRBJ2-7): DGGITQSPKYLFRKEGQNVTLSCEQNLNHDAMYWYRQDPGQGLRLIYYSQIVNDFQKGDIAEGYSVSREKKESFPLTVTSAQKNPTAFYLCASSTGTGGYEQYFGPGTRLTVT.

The V gene is TRBV6-6, the J gene TRBJ2-7; perhaps TRBD2 as D (5 bases). Germline CDR1 and CDR2: MNHNY and SVGAGI (reference sequence). The CDR3 is 11 amino acids. Between the trimmed V and J ends, which lost 8 bases and 4 bases, there was a span of 9 bases. The CDR3 sequence: CASGERYEQYF. The CDR3 bases are TGTGCCAGCGGGGAGCGATACGAGCAGTACTTC.

The genes are TRBV7-6 and TRBJ1-2, with a possible D match to TRBD1 (6 bases). V lost 5 bases and J 0 bases, leaving 10 bases between the germline ends. The germline V gene encodes CDR1 SGHVS and CDR2 FNYEAQ. The length of the CDR3 is 14 residues. CDR3 in amino acids: CASSQGYTNYGYTF. CDR3 sequence (DNA): TGTGCCAGCAGCCAGGGGTATACTAACTATGGCTACACCTTC.

The J gene is TRBJ2-3, the V gene TRBV5-1, with D possibly being TRBD1 (6 bases). This CDR3 contains 16 residues. The V gene lost 0 bases and the J gene lost 2 bases, with 13 bases spanning the gap. Germline V gene lookup returns CDR1 SGHRS and CDR2 YFSETQ. The CDR3 here is CASSLDDRTYTDTQYF. CDR3 in DNA: TGCGCCAGCAGCTTGGACGACAGGACCTACACAGATACGCAGTATTTT.

The chain uses TRBV5-1 and TRBJ2-5, with TRBD1 as a possible D gene (5 bases). CDR3 length equals 13 residues. Germline V lookup: CDR1 SGHRS, CDR2 YFSETQ. V was clipped by 0 bases and J by 5 bases, with 8 bases between them. CDR3 coding DNA: TGCGCCAGCAGCTTGGGCAGGGCCGAGACCCAGTACTTC. This encodes CASSLGRAETQYF.

The V gene is TRBV5-8, the J gene TRBJ1-5; D is unresolved. Germline loops: CDR1 SGHTS, CDR2 YDEGEE. The ends were cut back, 4 bases at V and 11 bases at J, with 13 bases in the middle. The CDR3 consists of 12 residues. The CDR3 bases are TGTGCCAGCAGCGACCCGCCCGGGGCCCAGCATTTT. It is translated as CASSDPPGAQHF.

Only a few counts were recorded for this clone. A junction boundary mismatches the germline segment, possibly from a read error. The chain combines TRBV29-1 with TRBJ2-3, with 11 nucleotides matching TRBD2. The CDR3 is made up of 22 amino acids. CDR1 is SQVTM, CDR2 ANQGSEA, per germline. CDR3 residues: CSVEGLAGGTYSPETSTDTQYF. The CDR3 nucleotides are TGCAGCGTGGAAGGGCTAGCGGGAGGAACATACTCGCCGGAAACTAGCACAGATACGCAGTATTTT.

This clone showed up just a few times. This chain joins TRBV4-2 and TRBJ2-1; 9 positions agree with TRBD2. CDR1 and CDR2 (germline): LGHNA, YNFKEQ. This CDR3 spans 16 amino acids. The junction had 8 bases not matched to a gene; V was cut back by 0 bases and J by 8 bases. In nucleotides, the CDR3 is TGTGCCAGCAGCCAAGATGCTAGCGGGATTGAGGATGAGCAGTTCTTC. Translated, it gives CASSQDASGIEDEQFF.

The CDR3 DNA reads as TGTGCCAGCAGCTTGGAAGCGGGAGGGTTCTACGAGCAGTACTTC. Protein product: CASSLEAGGFYEQYF. V usage is TRBV5-5 and J usage is TRBJ2-7; 10 positions agree with TRBD2. The CDR3 has 15 residues. The ends lost 0 bases at V and 3 bases at J; junction bases unmatched: 3. The V gene's germline CDR1 is SGHKS and CDR2 YYEKEE (reference sequence).

The table lists this clone with a few counts. The CDR3 DNA reads TGTGCCAGCAGCTTAGCTGGACAGAATGGCTACACCTTC. Translation gives CASSLAGQNGYTF. V usage is TRBV7-9 and J usage is TRBJ1-2; possible D gene TRBD1, 6 bases. V was cut by 0 bases and J by 6 bases, with 8 bases left in between. Germline CDR1 reads SEHNR; CDR2 reads FQNEAQ (reference sequence). This CDR3 contains 13 residues.

The chain employs TRBV28 and TRBJ2-5, with TRBD2 matching 11 bases. With 2 bases clipped from V and 2 bases from J, the junction kept 4 bases outside the gene matches. There are 16 residues in the CDR3. Germline CDR1 MDHEN, CDR2 SYDVKM. The CDR3, as DNA: TGTGCCAGCAGTTTAACGGGACTAGCGGTGCAAGAGACCCAGTACTTC. It codes for CASSLTGLAVQETQYF.

The chain couples TRBV5-1 to TRBJ2-7; D is ambiguous. V lost 5 bases and J lost 0, with 12 bases in between. The V gene's germline CDR1 is SGHRS and CDR2 YFSETQ. The CDR3 is 14 amino acids. The CDR3 spells CASSSDGDSYEQYF. In DNA form, the CDR3 reads TGCGCCAGCAGTTCCGACGGAGACTCCTACGAGCAGTACTTC.

As DNA, the CDR3 is TGTGCCACCTCACCGGGACAGGGGGCGCCGGACTATGGCTACACCTTC. Its translation: CATSPGQGAPDYGYTF. The chain has TRBV27 and TRBJ1-2; TRBD1 matches at 12 bases. The CDR3 length is 16 residues. CDR1 and CDR2 from the germline V gene are MNHEY and SMNVEV (reference sequence). V lost 10 bases to trimming and J lost 3 bases; unmatched junction nucleotides: 12.

This chain connects TRBV3-1 (or the pseudogene TRBV3-2) to TRBJ1-1; D is ambiguous. Germline V gene lookup returns CDR1 LGHDT and CDR2 YNNKEL (reference sequence). This CDR3 spans 13 amino acids. V was shortened by 1 base and J by 2 bases, with 5 bases between the two germline ends. The chain's CDR3 is CASSQAVNTEAFF. The CDR3 nucleotides read TGTGCCAGCAGCCAAGCGGTAAACACTGAAGCTTTCTTT.